This entry lists 25 T cell receptor beta chains sequenced from one sample in a study of blood T cells in healthy people across ages. The authors ran a second PCR of 7 to 11 cycles using a sample-barcoded 5' primer and a J-beta primer mix. One entry per CDR3 protein results from TCRdb running MiXCR on the 5' RACE reads. This sample has over a million distinct CDR3 sequences; around 55% occur once, and the top ten carry 5.5% to 8%. The material sequenced was blood. Receptor source: a man between 18 and 35 years old in good health.

CDR3 in amino acids: CASRNLYGDLQETQYF. CDR3 nucleotide sequence: TGTGCCAGCAGGAACTTATACGGGGATCTACAAGAGACCCAGTACTTC. This sequence joins TRBV12-3 or TRBV12-4 and TRBJ2-5; D is possibly TRBD2 (5 bases). V was clipped by 6 bases and J by 2 bases, with 19 bases between them. The CDR3 totals 16 residues.

The chain combines TRBV20-1 with TRBJ2-7, with D uncertain. Trimming cost V 5 bases and J 2 bases, with 13 bases left between them. The V gene's germline CDR1 is DFQATT and CDR2 SNEGSKA (reference sequence). CDR3 length: 13 residues. CDR3 sequence reads: CSAASAGPYEQYF. Written as DNA, the CDR3 is TGCAGTGCTGCTTCGGCAGGCCCCTACGAGCAGTACTTC.

This clonotype was recorded a few times. The chain recombines TRBV20-1 with TRBJ2-6; D not resolved. Germline V gene sequence: CDR1 DFQATT, CDR2 SNEGSKA (reference sequence). This CDR3 is built from 13 residues. The ends were cut back, 4 bases at V and 4 bases at J, with 8 bases in the middle. CDR3 DNA sequence: TGCAGTGCTAAAGGGATCGGGGCCAACGTCCTGACTTTC. It translates to CSAKGIGANVLTF.

This clonotype was detected only once. The chain carries TRBV5-1 and TRBJ1-3, with D hard to call. The CDR3 has 16 amino acids. Germline V gene lookup returns CDR1 SGHRS and CDR2 YFSETQ. V lost 0 bases, J lost 2 bases, and 12 bases lay in between. The CDR3 sequence is CASSLVGSLAGNTIYF. CDR3 DNA sequence: TGCGCCAGCAGCTTGGTGGGCAGCCTCGCTGGAAACACCATATATTTT. Full variable domain (missing parts from reference TRBV5-1 and TRBJ1-3): KAGVTQTPRYLIKTRGQQVTLSCSPISGHRSVSWYQQTPGQGLQFLFEYFSETQRNKGNFPGRFSGRQFSNSRSEMNVSTLELGDSALYLCASSLVGSLAGNTIYFGEGSWLTVV.

This clonotype was found a few times. The V call is TRBV6-2 or TRBV6-3, the J call TRBJ2-1; D is undetermined. Between the trimmed V and J ends, which lost 5 bases and 1 base, there was a span of 9 bases. This CDR3 has 14 amino acids. In germline, CDR1 is MNHEY, CDR2 SVGEGT. CDR3 in amino acids: CASSPSLSYNEQFF. DNA of the CDR3: TGTGCCAGCAGTCCCTCCCTATCCTACAATGAGCAGTTCTTC.

This chain connects TRBV3-1 to TRBJ2-6, with unresolved D. Trimming cost V 0 bases and J 0 bases, with 9 bases left between them. Germline lookup yields CDR1 LGHDT and CDR2 YNNKEL (reference sequence). The CDR3 loop spans 17 amino acids. The CDR3, as DNA: TGTGCCAGCAGCCAAGAATATTGGCCCTCTGGGGCCAACGTCCTGACTTTC. Its translation is CASSQEYWPSGANVLTF.

This chain joins TRBV28 and TRBJ2-3; 9 nucleotides match TRBD2. Germline values: CDR1 MDHEN, CDR2 SYDVKM. CDR3 length equals 14 residues. Trimming took 4 bases from V and 4 from J; bases not matched to a gene: 3. The CDR3 DNA follows: TGTGCCAGCAGTTCTAGCGGGATCGCAGATACGCAGTATTTT. Protein product: CASSSSGIADTQYF.

This chain joins TRBV20-1 and TRBJ2-5; D might be TRBD1 (5 bases). Germline V gene lookup returns CDR1 DFQATT and CDR2 SNEGSKA (reference sequence). Trimming stripped 4 bases from V and 1 base from J, with 19 bases between. This CDR3 has 16 residues. The CDR3 reads CSAIGQDTLFQETQYF. In DNA, the CDR3 is TGCAGTGCTATTGGCCAGGACACCCTTTTCCAAGAGACCCAGTACTTC.

The chain couples TRBV29-1 to TRBJ2-3; 8 bases fit TRBD2. Germline CDR1 SQVTM, CDR2 ANQGSEA. V dropped 3 bases and J dropped 2; count of bases not matched to a gene: 7. The CDR3 runs to 15 residues. Here the CDR3 reads CSVEGLAGFTDTQYF. For the CDR3, the DNA is TGCAGCGTTGAGGGGTTAGCGGGGTTCACAGATACGCAGTATTTT.

The chain has TRBV7-2 and TRBJ2-7; either TRBD1 or TRBD2 may supply D (5 bases each). V was shortened by 1 base and J by 2 bases, with 15 bases between the two germline ends. Germline V gives CDR1 SGHTA, CDR2 FQGNSA. The CDR3 spans 16 residues. This CDR3 is CASSLGGMGYTYEQYF. For the CDR3, the DNA is TGTGCCAGCAGCTTAGGGGGGATGGGATACACCTACGAGCAGTACTTC.

This rearrangement joins TRBV5-1 to TRBJ1-6; D gene uncertain. The germline gives CDR1 SGHRS, CDR2 YFSETQ. V was shortened by 2 bases and J by 9 bases, with 12 bases between the two germline ends. The CDR3 covers 14 residues. The CDR3 reads CASSLSGVGSPLHF. CDR3 nucleotide sequence: TGCGCCAGCAGCTTATCCGGGGTCGGTTCACCCCTCCACTTT.

The chain carries TRBV6-5 and TRBJ2-2, with D perhaps matching TRBD1 (6 bases). Germline values: CDR1 MNHEY, CDR2 SVGAGI. V lost 5 bases and J lost 9, with 19 bases in between. This CDR3 spans 15 amino acids. The CDR3 loop is CASSHGRGRGRELFF. The CDR3 region has the DNA TGTGCCAGCAGTCACGGCAGGGGAAGGGGCCGGGAGCTGTTTTTT.

The J gene is TRBJ1-2, the V gene TRBV4-1; TRBD1 matches 9 bases. The CDR3 has 14 amino acids. Germline values: CDR1 MGHRA, CDR2 YSYEKL. With 5 bases clipped from V and 6 bases from J, the junction kept 7 bases outside the gene matches. DNA of the CDR3: TGCGCCAGCAGCTCCGGGACAGGGTGGGATGGCTACACCTTC. Its translation is CASSSGTGWDGYTF.

The chain recombines TRBV19 with TRBJ2-6; D gene uncertain. Germline lookup yields CDR1 LNHDA and CDR2 SQIVND (reference sequence). The V end lost 1 base, the J end lost 0 bases, and 7 bases lay between the germline ends. The CDR3 extends over 16 amino acids. CDR3 sequence (DNA): TGTGCCAGTAGTATAGTTCCGGGCTCTGGGGCCAACGTCCTGACTTTC. It encodes CASSIVPGSGANVLTF.

The CDR3 reads CSARDRWAGELFF. The CDR3 DNA reads as TGCAGTGCTAGAGATCGCTGGGCCGGGGAGCTGTTTTTT. V is TRBV20-1 and J is TRBJ2-2, with no clear D. V lost 0 bases and J lost 6, with 8 bases in between. Germline V gene sequence: CDR1 DFQATT, CDR2 SNEGSKA (reference sequence). There are 13 residues in the CDR3.

There are a few counts of this clonotype. The rearrangement joins TRBV5-1 to TRBJ2-3; no definite D call. Per the germline V gene, CDR1 is SGHRS and CDR2 is YFSETQ. V was pared by 0 bases and J by 1 base, with 12 bases between. The CDR3 runs 16 residues. As DNA, the CDR3 is TGCGCCAGCAGCTTGGTCGAGACTGGCCGCACAGATACGCAGTATTTT. It encodes CASSLVETGRTDTQYF.

Only a few counts were recorded for this clonotype. J is TRBJ2-4 and V is TRBV29-1, with unresolved D. Trimming took 3 bases from V and 0 from J, leaving 12 bases between them. This CDR3 spans 15 amino acids. Germline-derived CDR1 and CDR2 are SQVTM and ANQGSEA. CDR3 in amino acids: CSVELDPLAKNIQYF. The CDR3 region has the DNA TGCAGCGTTGAGTTAGATCCTCTAGCCAAAAACATTCAGTACTTC.

This clonotype was seen a handful of times. This rearrangement joins TRBV4-2 to TRBJ2-7; D unclear. In germline, CDR1 is LGHNA, CDR2 YNFKEQ. Trimming stripped 2 bases from V and 2 bases from J, with 4 bases between. The CDR3 spans 12 residues. CDR3 sequence (DNA): TGTGCCAGCAGCCAACTAACCTACGAGCAGTACTTC. It specifies CASSQLTYEQYF.

There are a few counts of this clonotype. The chain joins TRBV25-1 to TRBJ2-3; 11 bases are a match to TRBD2. CDR1 and CDR2 from the germline V gene are MGHDK and SYGVNS. The length of the CDR3 is 18 residues. With 1 base clipped from V and 3 bases from J, the junction kept 9 bases outside the gene matches. The CDR3 DNA reads as TGTGCCAGCAGTGAATGGTCCTATAGCGGGAGGGCAACAGATACGCAGTATTTT. Its protein product is CASSEWSYSGRATDTQYF.

V usage is TRBV11-2 and J usage is TRBJ1-2; D is uncertain. Germline CDR1 reads SGHAT; CDR2 reads FQNNGV. Trimming pared 5 bases from V and 4 bases from J, leaving 14 bases between. This CDR3 spans 14 amino acids. In nucleotides, the CDR3 is TGTGCCAGCAGCCTAAGTCGGGGATCCTATGGCTACACCTTC. Translated: CASSLSRGSYGYTF.

The chain has TRBV6-1 and TRBJ1-1, with D unresolved. Looked up from germline, CDR1 is MNHNS and CDR2 is SASEGT. This CDR3 spans 14 amino acids. V lost 3 bases to trimming and J lost 1 base, with 9 bases between them. CDR3 region: CASSDLRRNTEAFF. CDR3 DNA sequence: TGTGCCAGCAGTGATCTAAGGAGGAACACTGAAGCTTTCTTT.

V usage is TRBV12-3 or TRBV12-4 and J usage is TRBJ1-4; a weak D match, TRBD1 (6 bases). This CDR3 spans 13 amino acids. With 5 bases removed from V and 13 bases from J, the gap between germline ends came to 17 bases. CDR3: CASSLEGVVRLFF. The CDR3 DNA reads as TGTGCCAGCAGTCTGGAGGGGGTAGTAAGACTGTTTTTT.

In this sample, this clonotype turned up once. The V gene is TRBV20-1, the J gene TRBJ1-1; D uncertain. In germline, CDR1 is DFQATT, CDR2 SNEGSKA (reference sequence). V was trimmed by 1 base and J by 8 bases, leaving 11 bases between them. This CDR3 spans 12 amino acids. In DNA form, the CDR3 reads TGCAGTGCTAGAGGCGAACGGTGGGAAGCTTTCTTT. It codes for CSARGERWEAFF.

V is TRBV28 and J is TRBJ1-1, with a weak D call TRBD1 (6 bases). The V gene lost 3 bases and the J gene lost 4 bases, with 15 bases spanning the gap. Germline CDR1 reads MDHEN; CDR2 reads SYDVKM. CDR3 size: 15 residues. This chain's CDR3 is CASSFHGGAGTEAFF. The CDR3 DNA follows: TGTGCCAGCAGTTTTCACGGGGGCGCGGGCACTGAAGCTTTCTTT.

This rearrangement joins TRBV20-1 to TRBJ1-6; D is unresolved. The germline V gene encodes CDR1 DFQATT and CDR2 SNEGSKA (reference sequence). This CDR3 comprises 12 residues. Trimming removed 0 bases from V and 10 bases from J, with 7 bases in between. Here the CDR3 DNA reads TGCAGTGCTAGAGATACCGGGTCACCCCTCCACTTT. This codes for CSARDTGSPLHF.